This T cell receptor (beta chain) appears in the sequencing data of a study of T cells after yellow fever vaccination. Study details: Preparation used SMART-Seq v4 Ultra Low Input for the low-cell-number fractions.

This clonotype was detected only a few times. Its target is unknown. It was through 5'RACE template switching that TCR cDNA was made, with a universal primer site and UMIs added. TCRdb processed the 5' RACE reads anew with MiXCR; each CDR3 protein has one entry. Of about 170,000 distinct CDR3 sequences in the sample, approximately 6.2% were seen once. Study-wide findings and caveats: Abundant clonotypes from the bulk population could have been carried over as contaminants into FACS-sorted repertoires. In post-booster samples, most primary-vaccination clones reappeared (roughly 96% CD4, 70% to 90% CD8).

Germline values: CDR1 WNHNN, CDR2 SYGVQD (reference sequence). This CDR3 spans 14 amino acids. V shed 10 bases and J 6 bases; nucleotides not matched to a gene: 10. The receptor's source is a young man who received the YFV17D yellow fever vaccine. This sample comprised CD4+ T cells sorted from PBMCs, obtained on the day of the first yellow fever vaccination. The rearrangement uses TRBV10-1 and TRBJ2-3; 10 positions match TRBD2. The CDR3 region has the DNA TGCGCCACCTCTAGCGGGGGATCCTTGGATACGCAGTATTTT. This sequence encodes CATSSGGSLDTQYF.